This entry lists 9 T cell receptor beta chains sequenced from one sample in a study of OX40 agonist ivuxolimab in advanced cancers. Libraries were prepared by immunoSEQ multiplex PCR; TCRdb keeps only in-frame clonotypes and omits some of them. Seen here are 10,000 or so clones, roughly 80% observed once, and the top ten hold roughly 15%. The sample here was CD4+ or CD8+ T cells sorted from blood, taken in a trial of the OX40 agonist ivuxolimab. The receptors originated from an adult with an advanced solid tumor such as melanoma, head and neck, liver or kidney cancer.

CDR3 sequence: CASSLGSSGVYGYTF. The CDR3 bases are TGTGCCAGCAGCTTAGGTTCGTCGGGCGTCTATGGCTACACCTTC. The gene calls are TRBV7-9 and TRBJ1-2; no reliable D call. V was pared by 1 base and J by 4 bases, with 13 bases between. Germline assignment: CDR1 SEHNR and CDR2 FQNEAQ (reference sequence). This CDR3 has 15 amino acids.

The chain joins TRBV9 to TRBJ2-4, with D possibly TRBD1 on 5 matching bases. This CDR3 comprises 13 residues. Germline loops: CDR1 SGDLS, CDR2 YYNGEE. The germline V and J ends were trimmed by 5 bases and 3 bases, with 9 bases remaining between them. The CDR3 nucleotides read TGTGCCAGCAGAGACGACAGCAAAAACATTCAGTACTTC. This translates into CASRDDSKNIQYF. The whole variable domain, filled in from reference TRBV9 and TRBJ2-4, reads DSGVTQTPKHLITATGQRVTLRCSPRSGDLSVYWYQQSLDQGLQFLIQYYNGEERAKGNILERFSAQQFPDLHSELNLSSLELGDSALYFCASRDDSKNIQYFGAGTRLSVL.

This chain joins TRBV2 and TRBJ2-5; TRBD2 matches 11 bases. The CDR3 extends over 20 amino acids. V gave up 8 bases and J gave up 0 bases; unmatched junction bases: 20. Germline values: CDR1 SNHLY, CDR2 FYNNEI. The CDR3 is CASWSPLGASGGRYQETQYF. The CDR3 DNA follows: TGTGCCAGCTGGTCCCCCCTTGGGGCTAGCGGGGGGCGATACCAAGAGACCCAGTACTTC.

The chain couples TRBV4-1 to TRBJ1-6, with D maybe TRBD1 (5 bases). V was shortened by 0 bases and J by 8 bases, with 8 bases between the two germline ends. Germline loops: CDR1 MGHRA, CDR2 YSYEKL. The CDR3 contains 14 residues. Written as DNA, the CDR3 is TGCGCCAGCAGCCAAGAGGGACCTTATTCACCCCTCCACTTT. Translated, it gives CASSQEGPYSPLHF.

V is TRBV19 and J is TRBJ2-1; 7 nucleotides agree with TRBD2. This CDR3 is 15 amino acids long. With V trimmed by 6 bases and J by 8 bases, 13 bases remained unmatched. Germline CDR1 and CDR2: LNHDA and SQIVND (reference sequence). CDR3 nucleotide sequence: TGTGCCAGTAGGTTGGCTGGCGGGAGCTTCGATGAGCAGTTCTTC. Translation: CASRLAGGSFDEQFF.

This clone came up once. One junction end disagrees with the germline gene, perhaps due to a read error. The V call is TRBV7-8, the J call TRBJ1-1; no clear D. CDR1 and CDR2 (germline): SGHVS, FQNEAQ. The CDR3 extends over 13 amino acids. The CDR3: CASSLAANTEAFF. In DNA, the CDR3 is TGTGCCAGCAGCCTAGCGGCGAACACTGAAGCTTTCTTT.

This clone was seen a few times. V and J are TRBV7-8 and TRBJ1-5; D is uncertain. Germline V gives CDR1 SGHVS, CDR2 FQNEAQ. With 1 base removed from V and 6 bases from J, the gap between germline ends came to 7 bases. The CDR3 extends over 13 amino acids. The CDR3 loop reads CASSLELGQPQHF. CDR3 bases: TGTGCCAGCAGCTTAGAATTAGGTCAGCCCCAGCATTTT.

This clone was found a few times. V and J are TRBV15 and TRBJ1-1; TRBD1 might be the D (6 bases). The CDR3 totals 13 residues. Germline V gene sequence: CDR1 LNHNV, CDR2 YYDKDF (reference sequence). V was pared by 7 bases and J by 8 bases, with 17 bases between. CDR3 DNA sequence: TGTGCCACCACACTACCCACGGGGGGCGAAGCTTTCTTT. It is translated as CATTLPTGGEAFF.

The CDR3 DNA follows: TGTGCCAGCAGCTTAGATCTAGCTGGGTTGGGAAACACCATATATTTT. It translates to CASSLDLAGLGNTIYF. The rearrangement joins TRBV11-2 to TRBJ1-3; D is unresolved. Germline V gives CDR1 SGHAT, CDR2 FQNNGV. The V gene lost 0 bases and the J gene lost 4 bases, with 13 bases spanning the gap. CDR3 length: 16 residues.